A selection of T cell receptor beta chains follows, all from one sample in a study of shared clonotypes between healthy human individuals. Generated by immunoSEQ multiplex PCR, the TCRdb table keeps only in-frame clones and is missing some. Among 75,000 to 100,000 clones listed, around half were seen once. Sequenced sample: PBMCs. The source of these receptors is a middle-aged woman in good health. Some clones in this sample may be carry-over from other donors' samples. Both conserved end residues are part of each CDR3. A D gene is named only where the DNA matches it firmly. The listing skips clone size in some rows; elsewhere it reads once, few, many or a size class.

D gene,V gene,J gene,clone size,CDR3 DNA,CDR3 protein
NA,TRBV5-1,TRBJ2-3,many,TGCGCCAGCAGCTTGGGGGATACGCAGTATTTT,CASSLGDTQYF
NA,TRBV11-2,TRBJ2-5,NA,TGTGCCAGCAGCTTATGGCGGACAGAGACCCAGTACTTC,CASSLWRTETQYF
NA,TRBV5-1,TRBJ2-1,NA,TGCGCCAGCAGCTTGGAGGGGTCCGCCTACAATGAGCAGTTCTTC,CASSLEGSAYNEQFF
NA,TRBV2,TRBJ2-7,many,TGTGCCAGCAGTGAAGCGCACCGGGGGCCGTTATTTCACCACGAGCAGTACTTC,CASSEAHRGPLFHHEQYF
NA,TRBV7-2,TRBJ1-5,many,TGTGCCAGCAGCTTAGAAGCTAATCAGCCCCAGCATTTT,CASSLEANQPQHF
NA,TRBV5-6,TRBJ2-7,NA,TGTGCCAGCAGCGATATTACCTCGGGGTCCTACGAGCAGTACTTC,CASSDITSGSYEQYF
TRBD2,TRBV2,TRBJ2-7,NA,TGTGCCAGCAGTGGGGGGACTAGCGGGATTACTTCAGGCGAGCAGTACTTC,CASSGGTSGITSGEQYF
NA,TRBV30,TRBJ2-1,many,TGTGCCTGGATGTTTACGAGCTACAATGAGCAGTTCTTC,CAWMFTSYNEQFF
TRBD2,TRBV18,TRBJ2-1,NA,TGTGCCAGCTCACCGCGGGGGACTAGCGGGTCATACAATGAGCAGTTCTTC,CASSPRGTSGSYNEQFF
TRBD1,TRBV30,TRBJ1-2,once,TGTGCCTGGGACAGGGGGCGAGACTATGGCTACACCTTC,CAWDRGRDYGYTF
TRBD1,TRBV19,TRBJ2-5,once,TGTGCCAGTAGTCCGGACAGGGGCGGAGAGACCCAGTACTTC,CASSPDRGGETQYF